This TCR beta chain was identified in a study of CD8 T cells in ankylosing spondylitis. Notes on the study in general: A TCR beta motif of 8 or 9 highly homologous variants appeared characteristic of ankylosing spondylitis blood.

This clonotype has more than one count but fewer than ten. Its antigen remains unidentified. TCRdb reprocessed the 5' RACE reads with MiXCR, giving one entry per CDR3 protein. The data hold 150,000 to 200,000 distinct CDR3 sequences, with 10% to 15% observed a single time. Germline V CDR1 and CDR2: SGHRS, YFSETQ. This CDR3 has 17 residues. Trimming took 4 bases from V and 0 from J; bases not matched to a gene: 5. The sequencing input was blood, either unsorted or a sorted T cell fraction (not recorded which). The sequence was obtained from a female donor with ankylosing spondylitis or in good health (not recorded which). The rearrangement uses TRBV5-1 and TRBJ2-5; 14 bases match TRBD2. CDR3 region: CASSMGLAGAYQETQYF. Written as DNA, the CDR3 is TGCGCCAGCAGCATGGGACTAGCGGGAGCCTACCAAGAGACCCAGTACTTC.